This TCR beta chain came from a study of T cells expressing NK-cell markers. Points from the study as a whole: Of the CD8+ T cell pool in several donors, roughly 1.0-8% was accounted for by dominant NKG2C+ clonotypes.

Making the TCR beta cDNA relied on 5'RACE template switching with UMIs. TCRdb reprocessed the 5' RACE reads, keeping one entry per CDR3 protein, no DNA. This sample carries fewer than 400,000 distinct CDR3 sequences, with 5.2% going to the ten biggest clones. Notes on this clonotype: Its matching antigen is unknown.

Sequencing was done on a sample of blood T cells: a sorted CD56 or NKG2C T cell subset, CD4+ or CD8+ T cells, or bulk PBMC T cells (not recorded which). This TCR was sampled from a man aged 18-70 years in good health.

The CDR3 is CASSWGGRADTQYF. The rearrangement uses TRBV3-1 and TRBJ2-3; the TCRdb D gene call, TRBD1, has no DNA to confirm it. CDR1 and CDR2 from the germline V gene are LGHDT and YNNKEL (reference sequence). This CDR3 has 14 amino acids.